A selection of T cell receptor beta chains follows, all from one sample in a study of OX40 agonist ivuxolimab in advanced cancers. Measured with immunoSEQ multiplex PCR; TCRdb has only the in-frame clones, and not every one. Of approximately 68,000 clones in the sample, 88% were seen once. The sequences come from CD4+ or CD8+ T cells sorted from blood, collected in a trial of the OX40 agonist ivuxolimab. Source of these receptors: an adult with an advanced solid tumor such as melanoma, head and neck, liver or kidney cancer. Each CDR3 is given with its conserved first and last residue. D genes are given only for firm matches. The size of a clone is reported for some rows only, either as once, few or many, or as a class for expanded clones.

V	J	size	D	CDR3	DNA
TRBV18	TRBJ2-5	NA	NA	CASSPPSGEETQYF	TGTGCCAGCTCACCACCGTCCGGGGAAGAGACCCAGTACTTC
TRBV27	TRBJ1-5	NA	NA	CASSFREHQPQHF	TGTGCCAGCAGTTTCCGGGAACATCAGCCCCAGCATTTT
TRBV29-1	TRBJ1-2	once	TRBD1	CSVGAGQGSDYGYTF	TGCAGCGTGGGGGCTGGACAGGGCTCAGACTATGGCTACACCTTC
TRBV14	TRBJ1-2	once	NA	CASSQADNRNYGYTF	TGTGCCAGCAGCCAAGCTGATAACAGAAACTATGGCTACACCTTC
TRBV5-1	TRBJ1-2	NA	NA	CASSPPNPQGGYGYTF	TGCGCCAGCAGCCCACCTAATCCCCAGGGTGGCTATGGCTACACCTTC
TRBV6-1	TRBJ2-1	once	TRBD2	CASSVRSGSRDNEQFF	TGTGCCAGCAGTGTTCGTAGCGGGAGTCGGGACAATGAGCAGTTCTTC
TRBV18	TRBJ2-7	NA	TRBD1	CASSPPGQLYEQYF	TGTGCCAGCTCACCGCCGGGACAGTTATACGAGCAGTACTTC
TRBV19	TRBJ2-7	NA	NA	CASSLQGNAYEQYF	TGTGCCAGTAGTTTACAGGGTAATGCCTACGAGCAGTACTTC
TRBV5-4	TRBJ2-1	NA	TRBD2	CASSLAQLAGTEQFF	TGTGCCAGCAGCTTGGCCCAACTAGCGGGAACCGAGCAGTTCTTC
TRBV28	TRBJ2-7	NA	TRBD2	CASSFSGSDIEQYF	TGTGCCAGCAGTTTTAGCGGGAGTGATATCGAGCAGTACTTC
TRBV27	TRBJ2-1	NA	NA	CASRGALQGYNEQFF	TGTGCCAGCAGAGGGGCATTACAGGGATACAATGAGCAGTTCTTC
TRBV18	TRBJ2-7	NA	NA	CASSPGTGAYEQYF	TGTGCCAGCTCACCCGGGACCGGAGCCTACGAGCAGTACTTC
TRBV11-2	TRBJ2-3	NA	TRBD2	CASSLDASGAGGDTQYF	TGTGCCAGCAGCTTAGACGCTAGCGGAGCGGGTGGAGATACGCAGTATTTT
TRBV6-4	TRBJ2-3	NA	NA	CASSDFPQGTQYF	TGTGCCAGCAGTGACTTCCCACAGGGTACGCAGTATTTT
TRBV5-1	TRBJ2-7	NA	TRBD2	CASSSGTSGEREQYF	TGCGCCAGCAGCTCCGGAACTAGCGGTGAAAGGGAGCAGTACTTC
TRBV28	TRBJ2-2	NA	NA	CASSVTANTGELFF	TGTGCCAGCAGTGTGACAGCTAACACCGGGGAGCTGTTTTTT
TRBV27	TRBJ1-4	NA	NA	CASSLFVGRRGNEKLFF	TGTGCCAGCAGTTTATTCGTGGGCAGGCGGGGAAATGAAAAACTGTTTTTT
TRBV18	TRBJ1-5	NA	NA	CASSGGGGNQPQHF	TGTGCCAGCTCCGGGGGAGGGGGCAATCAGCCCCAGCATTTT
TRBV4-3	TRBJ2-3	NA	NA	CASSQDSRTDTQYF	TGCGCCAGCAGCCAAGACTCTCGCACAGATACGCAGTATTTT
TRBV14	TRBJ2-5	NA	TRBD1	CASSPLDRVGETQYF	TGTGCCAGCAGCCCTTTGGACAGGGTGGGAGAGACCCAGTACTTC